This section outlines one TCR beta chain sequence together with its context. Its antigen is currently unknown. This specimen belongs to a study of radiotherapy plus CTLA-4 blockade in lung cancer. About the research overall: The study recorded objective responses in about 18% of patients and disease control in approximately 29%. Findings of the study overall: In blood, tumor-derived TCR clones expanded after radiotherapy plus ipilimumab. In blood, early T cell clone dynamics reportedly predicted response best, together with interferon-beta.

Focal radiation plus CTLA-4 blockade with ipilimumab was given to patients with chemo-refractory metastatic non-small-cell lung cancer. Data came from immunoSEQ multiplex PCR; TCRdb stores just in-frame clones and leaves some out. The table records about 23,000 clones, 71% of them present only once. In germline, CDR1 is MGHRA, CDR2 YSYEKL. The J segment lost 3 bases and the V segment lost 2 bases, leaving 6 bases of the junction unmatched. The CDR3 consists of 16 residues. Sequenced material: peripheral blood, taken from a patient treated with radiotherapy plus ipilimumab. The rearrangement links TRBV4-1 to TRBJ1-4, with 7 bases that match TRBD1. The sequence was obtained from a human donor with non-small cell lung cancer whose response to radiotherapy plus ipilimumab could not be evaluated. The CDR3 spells CASSQPYRGPNEKLFF. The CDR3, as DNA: TGCGCCAGCAGCCAACCCTACAGGGGACCTAATGAAAAACTGTTTTTT.